This T cell receptor (beta chain) was recorded in a study of post-analysis software for immune sequencing data. Study-level findings and limits: TRBV5-6, TRBV5-1 and TRBV20-1 belonged to a set of about 5 TRBV segments that were more frequent in patients than controls.

V shed 5 bases and J shed 4 bases, with 15 bases lying between them. This CDR3 is 16 amino acids long. The germline gives CDR1 MNHEY, CDR2 SVGEGT. Prepared libraries of TCR beta cDNA carried unique molecular identifiers. One entry per CDR3 protein, called by TCRdb with MiXCR from the PCR reads. The table records hundreds of thousands of distinct CDR3 sequences, about 40% of them present only once. This clonotype showed up many times. No antigen is known for it. This rearrangement joins TRBV6-2 or TRBV6-3 to TRBJ1-6; D possibly corresponds to TRBD1 (6 bases). The receptor was isolated from a girl aged 2 to 9 with multiple sclerosis. The sequenced sample consisted of blood. The CDR3 spells CASSKQGTRYNSPLHF. The CDR3 nucleotides read TGTGCCAGCAGTAAACAGGGAACGCGGTATAATTCACCCCTCCACTTT.